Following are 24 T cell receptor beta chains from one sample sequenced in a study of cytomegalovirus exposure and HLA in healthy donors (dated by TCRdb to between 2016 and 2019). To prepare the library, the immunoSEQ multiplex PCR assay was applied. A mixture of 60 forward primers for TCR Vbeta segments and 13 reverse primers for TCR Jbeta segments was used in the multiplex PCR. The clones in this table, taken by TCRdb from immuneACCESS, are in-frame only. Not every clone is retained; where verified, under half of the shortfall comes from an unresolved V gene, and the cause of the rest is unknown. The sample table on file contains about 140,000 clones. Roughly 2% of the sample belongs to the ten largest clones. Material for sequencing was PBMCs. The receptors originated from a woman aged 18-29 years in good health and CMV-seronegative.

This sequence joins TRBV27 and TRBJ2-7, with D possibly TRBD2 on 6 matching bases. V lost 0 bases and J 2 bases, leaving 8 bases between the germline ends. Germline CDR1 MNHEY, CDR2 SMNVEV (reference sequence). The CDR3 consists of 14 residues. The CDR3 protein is CASSLSGEAYEQYF. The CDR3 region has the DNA TGTGCCAGCAGTTTATCAGGGGAGGCCTACGAGCAGTACTTC.

CDR3 sequence (DNA): TGTGCCAGAAATGGGGGGTTGAACAATGAGCAGTTCTTC. It encodes CARNGGLNNEQFF. The chain combines TRBV7-5 with TRBJ2-1; TRBD2 was called by the table and not checked on the DNA. TRBV7-5 is given as a pseudogene. The CDR3 covers 13 residues.

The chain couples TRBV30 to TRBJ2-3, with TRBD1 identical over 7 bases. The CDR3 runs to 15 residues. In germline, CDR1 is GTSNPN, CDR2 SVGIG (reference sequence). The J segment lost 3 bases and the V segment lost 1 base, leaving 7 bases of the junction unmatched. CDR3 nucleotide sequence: TGTGCCTGGAGTGGGGCAGGGGGTAAGACAGATACGCAGTATTTT. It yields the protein CAWSGAGGKTDTQYF.

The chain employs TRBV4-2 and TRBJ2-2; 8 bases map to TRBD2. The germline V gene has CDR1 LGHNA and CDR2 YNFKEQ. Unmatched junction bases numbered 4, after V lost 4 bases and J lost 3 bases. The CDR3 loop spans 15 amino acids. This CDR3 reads CASSLSGTHTGELFF. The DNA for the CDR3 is TGTGCCAGCAGCCTTAGCGGGACACACACCGGGGAGCTGTTTTTT.

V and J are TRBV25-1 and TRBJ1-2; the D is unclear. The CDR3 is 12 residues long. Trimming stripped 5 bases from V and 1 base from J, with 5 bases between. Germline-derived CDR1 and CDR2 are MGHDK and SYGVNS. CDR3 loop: CASSNYNYGYTF. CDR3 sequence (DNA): TGTGCCAGCAGTAACTATAACTATGGCTACACCTTC.

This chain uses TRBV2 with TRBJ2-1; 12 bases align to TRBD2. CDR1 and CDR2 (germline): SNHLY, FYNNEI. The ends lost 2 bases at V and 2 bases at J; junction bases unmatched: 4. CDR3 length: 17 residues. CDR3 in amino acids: CASSERTSGKTYNEQFF. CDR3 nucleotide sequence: TGTGCCAGCAGTGAAAGGACTAGCGGGAAAACCTACAATGAGCAGTTCTTC.

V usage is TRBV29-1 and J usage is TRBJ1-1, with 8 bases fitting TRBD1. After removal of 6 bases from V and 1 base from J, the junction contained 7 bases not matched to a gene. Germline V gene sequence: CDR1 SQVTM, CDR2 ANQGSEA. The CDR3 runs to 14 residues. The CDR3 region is CSVQKGTGNTEAFF. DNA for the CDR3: TGCAGCGTCCAAAAAGGGACAGGGAACACTGAAGCTTTCTTT.

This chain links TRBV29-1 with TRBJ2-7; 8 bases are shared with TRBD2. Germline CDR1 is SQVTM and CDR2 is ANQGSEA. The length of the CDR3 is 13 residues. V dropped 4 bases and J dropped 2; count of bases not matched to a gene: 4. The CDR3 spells CSVALAETYEQYF. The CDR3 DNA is TGCAGCGTTGCACTAGCGGAGACCTACGAGCAGTACTTC.

CDR3: CASSGNRGGMREGETQYF. The CDR3 DNA follows: TGCGCCAGCAGCGGAAACAGGGGAGGAATGCGGGAGGGAGAGACCCAGTACTTC. This sequence joins TRBV5-1 and TRBJ2-5, with 9 bases fitting TRBD2. The V gene's germline CDR1 is SGHRS and CDR2 YFSETQ. The CDR3 runs to 18 residues. The J segment lost 4 bases and the V segment lost 4 bases, leaving 17 bases of the junction unmatched.

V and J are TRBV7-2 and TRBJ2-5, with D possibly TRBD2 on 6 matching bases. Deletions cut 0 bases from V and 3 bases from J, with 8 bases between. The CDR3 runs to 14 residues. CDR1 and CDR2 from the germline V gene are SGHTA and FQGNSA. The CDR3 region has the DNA TGTGCCAGCAGCTTAGCGGGCGGGAAAGAGACCCAGTACTTC. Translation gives CASSLAGGKETQYF.

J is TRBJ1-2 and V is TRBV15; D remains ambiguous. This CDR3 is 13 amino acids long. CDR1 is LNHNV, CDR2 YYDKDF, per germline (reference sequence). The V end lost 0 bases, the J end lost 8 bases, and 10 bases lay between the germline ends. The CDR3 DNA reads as TGTGCCACCAGCAGAGATTGGGCAGTCGGCTACACCTTC. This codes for CATSRDWAVGYTF.

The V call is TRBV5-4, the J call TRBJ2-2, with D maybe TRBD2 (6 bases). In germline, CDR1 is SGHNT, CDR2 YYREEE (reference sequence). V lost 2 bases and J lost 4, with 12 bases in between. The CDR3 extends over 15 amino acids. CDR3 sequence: CASSFGGLSTGELFF. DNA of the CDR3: TGTGCCAGCAGCTTTGGGGGGTTGAGCACCGGGGAGCTGTTTTTT.

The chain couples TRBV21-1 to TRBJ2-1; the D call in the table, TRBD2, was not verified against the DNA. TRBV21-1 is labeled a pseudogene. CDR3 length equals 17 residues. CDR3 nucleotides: TGTGCCAGCAGCAAAGTGAGTTCCGGGGTCACCTACAATGAGCAGTTCTTC. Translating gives CASSKVSSGVTYNEQFF.

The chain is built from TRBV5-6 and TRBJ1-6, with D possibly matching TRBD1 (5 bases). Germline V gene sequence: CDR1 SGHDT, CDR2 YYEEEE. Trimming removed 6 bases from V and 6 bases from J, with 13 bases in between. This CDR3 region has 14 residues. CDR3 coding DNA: TGTGCCAGCACCCCGCCTGGGGCTAATTCACCCCTCCACTTT. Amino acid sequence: CASTPPGANSPLHF.

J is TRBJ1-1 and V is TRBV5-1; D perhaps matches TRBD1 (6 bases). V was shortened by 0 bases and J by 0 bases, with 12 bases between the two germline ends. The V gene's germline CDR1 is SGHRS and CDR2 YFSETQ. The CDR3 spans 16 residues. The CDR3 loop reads CASSLVGGGMNTEAFF. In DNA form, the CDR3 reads TGCGCCAGCAGCTTGGTAGGGGGGGGGATGAACACTGAAGCTTTCTTT.

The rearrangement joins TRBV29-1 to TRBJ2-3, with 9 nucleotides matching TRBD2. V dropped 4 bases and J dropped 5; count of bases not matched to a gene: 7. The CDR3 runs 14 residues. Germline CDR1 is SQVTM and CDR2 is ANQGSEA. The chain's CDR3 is CSVVAGGPGDTQYF. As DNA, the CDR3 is TGCAGCGTTGTGGCGGGAGGGCCGGGAGATACGCAGTATTTT.

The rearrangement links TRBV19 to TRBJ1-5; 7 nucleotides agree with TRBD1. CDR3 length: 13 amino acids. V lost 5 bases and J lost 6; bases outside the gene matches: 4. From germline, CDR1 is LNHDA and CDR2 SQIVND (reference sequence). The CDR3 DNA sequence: TGTGCCAGTAGTGTACAGGGGACTCAGCCCCAGCATTTT. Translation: CASSVQGTQPQHF.

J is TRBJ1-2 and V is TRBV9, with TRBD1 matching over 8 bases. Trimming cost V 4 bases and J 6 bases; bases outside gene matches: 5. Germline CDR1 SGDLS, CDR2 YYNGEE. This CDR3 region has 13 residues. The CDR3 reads CASSLRTGNGYTF. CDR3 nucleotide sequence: TGTGCCAGCAGCCTTAGGACAGGGAATGGCTACACCTTC.

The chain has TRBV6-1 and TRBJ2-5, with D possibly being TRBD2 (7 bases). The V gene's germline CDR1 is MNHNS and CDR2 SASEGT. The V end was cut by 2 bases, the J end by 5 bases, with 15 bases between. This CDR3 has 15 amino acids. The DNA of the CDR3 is TGTGCCAGCAGTGAAATTCGGGGGGCATCGGAGACCCAGTACTTC. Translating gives CASSEIRGASETQYF.

CDR3: CASSFRTSGRDEQFF. The DNA for the CDR3 is TGTGCCAGCAGCTTTCGGACTAGCGGGAGAGATGAGCAGTTCTTC. This chain joins TRBV13 and TRBJ2-1; 13 bases map to TRBD2. Losses at the gene ends were 3 bases for V and 8 bases for J; bases not matched to a gene: 4. Germline CDR1 is PRHDT and CDR2 is FYEKMQ (reference sequence). This CDR3 contains 15 residues.

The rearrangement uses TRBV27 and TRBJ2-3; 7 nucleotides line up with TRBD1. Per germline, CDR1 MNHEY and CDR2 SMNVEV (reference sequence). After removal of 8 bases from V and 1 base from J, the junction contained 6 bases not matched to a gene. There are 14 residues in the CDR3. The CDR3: CASASDRGTDTQYF. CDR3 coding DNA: TGTGCCAGCGCCTCAGACAGGGGCACAGATACGCAGTATTTT.

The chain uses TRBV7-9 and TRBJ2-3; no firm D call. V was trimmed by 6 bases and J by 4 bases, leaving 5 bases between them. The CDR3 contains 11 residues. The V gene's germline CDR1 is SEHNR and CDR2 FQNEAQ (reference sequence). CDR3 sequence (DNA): TGTGCCAGCAGTCACTCAGATACGCAGTATTTT. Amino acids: CASSHSDTQYF.

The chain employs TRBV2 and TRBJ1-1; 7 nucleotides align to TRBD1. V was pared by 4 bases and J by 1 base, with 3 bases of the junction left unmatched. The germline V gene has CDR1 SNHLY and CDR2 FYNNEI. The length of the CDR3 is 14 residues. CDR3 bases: TGTGCCAGCAGTGTACAGGGGCAGAACACTGAAGCTTTCTTT. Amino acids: CASSVQGQNTEAFF.

The CDR3, as DNA: TGTGCCAGCAGCCCACCCCGAGGGACTAGCGGGAGTCGGCCCTACGAGCAGTACTTC. Its protein is CASSPPRGTSGSRPYEQYF. The chain uses TRBV7-2 and TRBJ2-7, with 14 bases aligning to TRBD2. The length of the CDR3 is 19 residues. V gave up 5 bases and J gave up 2 bases; unmatched junction bases: 14. Germline V lookup: CDR1 SGHTA, CDR2 FQGNSA.